A selection of T cell receptor beta chains follows, all from one sample in a study of blood T cell repertoires in COVID-19. Produced via immunoSEQ multiplex PCR; TCRdb's table is partial and in-frame only. The sample contains over 250,000 clones, less than 90% of which appear only once. The sequenced material came from peripheral blood. The receptor set was obtained from a human donor in a cohort sampled during active COVID-19. Both conserved end residues are part of each CDR3. D genes are given only for firm matches. Clone size is shown for a subset of rows, as once, few, many or a class of expanded clone.

-	TRBV7-2	-	TRBJ1-5	TGTGCCAGCAGCTTCCAGAATCAGCCCCAGCATTTT	CASSFQNQPQHF
-	TRBV13	-	TRBJ2-7	TGTGCCAGCAGCACCCGGTCCTACGAGCAGTACTTC	CASSTRSYEQYF
-	TRBV28	once	TRBJ1-2	TGTGCCAGCAGTTTAGTGGATACAGTGAGCTATGGCTACACCTTC	CASSLVDTVSYGYTF
-	TRBV7-6	-	TRBJ2-2	TGTGCCAGCAGCCAACTAGCTAACACCGGGGAGCTGTTTTTT	CASSQLANTGELFF
TRBD2	TRBV2	-	TRBJ2-1	TGTGCCAGCAGTGCGACAAAAGGCGGGAGCTCCTACAATGAGCAGTTCTTC	CASSATKGGSSYNEQFF
-	TRBV5-5	-	TRBJ1-2	TGTGCCAGCAACCCGGGAGTAATGGGTGGCTACACCTTC	CASNPGVMGGYTF
-	TRBV5-1	-	TRBJ1-1	TGCGCCAGCAGCTTGGTCGTGGGCTCCACTGAAGCTTTCTTT	CASSLVVGSTEAFF
TRBD2	TRBV2	-	TRBJ2-1	TGTGCCAGCATCGACCCTACCAGCGGGAGAAAGGGCTACAATGAGCAGTTCTTC	CASIDPTSGRKGYNEQFF
TRBD1	TRBV6-6	once	TRBJ1-2	TGTGCCAGCTTAGGGGGCGGCTATGGCTACACCTTC	CASLGGGYGYTF
TRBD1	TRBV5-4	-	TRBJ1-2	TGTGCCAGCAGCGTAGTTGGAACAGGGGTTGGCTACACCTTC	CASSVVGTGVGYTF
-	TRBV28	-	TRBJ1-1	TGTGCCACCCTCGGGGTCATGAACACTGAAGCTTTCTTT	CATLGVMNTEAFF
TRBD1	TRBV6-6	-	TRBJ1-5	TGTGCCAGCAGTTACAGACAGGGGCTAGGCCAGCCCCAGCATTTT	CASSYRQGLGQPQHF
TRBD1	TRBV11-2	once	TRBJ2-7	TGTGCCAGCAGCTTAAGGGACAGGGTTTGGAAGAAGGGATACGAGCAGTACTTC	CASSLRDRVWKKGYEQYF
TRBD2	TRBV4-1	-	TRBJ2-1	TGCGCCAGCAGCCAAGTAAGCGGGAGGTCCTACAATGAGCAGTTCTTC	CASSQVSGRSYNEQFF
-	TRBV11-2	once	TRBJ2-5	TGTGCCAGCAGCTTAGTACAGAACCAAGAGACCCAGTACTTC	CASSLVQNQETQYF
-	TRBV18	-	TRBJ1-1	TGTGCCAGCTCACCCCTTAACTTAGGACAGACGAACACTGAAGCTTTCTTT	CASSPLNLGQTNTEAFF
-	TRBV6-4	-	TRBJ2-7	TGTGCCAGCAGGTCAGCGTGGGGGCTCTACGAGCAGTACTTC	CASRSAWGLYEQYF
TRBD1	TRBV7-2	-	TRBJ2-7	TGTGCCAGCAGCTTGGGGACAGGGGACGAGCAGTACTTC	CASSLGTGDEQYF
-	TRBV7-6	-	TRBJ1-1	TGTGCCAGCAGCTTAGGCCCCAGGGAAGGAGAAGCTTTCTTT	CASSLGPREGEAFF
-	TRBV6-5	-	TRBJ1-1	TGTGCCAGCAGTCCCCTGGCCAGGGCGTCTGAAGCTTTCTTT	CASSPLARASEAFF
-	TRBV27	-	TRBJ2-2	TGTGCCAGCAGTTTATCTCCTCGGGGGTGGCACGCCGGGGAGCTGTTTTTT	CASSLSPRGWHAGELFF
TRBD1	TRBV7-8	once	TRBJ1-6	TGTGCCAGCAGCTTAGAGACAGGGGCGGGCTCACCCCTCCACTTT	CASSLETGAGSPLHF
-	TRBV20-1	few	TRBJ1-2	TGCAGTGCTAGTTCAGAGGGATGGGGCTACACCTTC	CSASSEGWGYTF
-	TRBV29-1	many	TRBJ2-1	TGCAGCGTACAAGCGGGCCTGAGCTCCTACAATGAGCAGTTCTTC	CSVQAGLSSYNEQFF
TRBD1	TRBV6-5	few	TRBJ2-5	TGTGCCAGCAGACGAGGGGGCGAGGGGGAGACCCAGTACTTC	CASRRGGEGETQYF
-	TRBV9	-	TRBJ2-7	TGTGCCAGCAGCGTAGACGTAAGCGTGTCCTACGAGCAGTACTTC	CASSVDVSVSYEQYF
TRBD2	TRBV5-4	-	TRBJ2-1	TGTGCCAGCAGCTTGCGAAGCGGGAGCATCAATCAGCAGTTCTTC	CASSLRSGSINQQFF
TRBD1	TRBV19	-	TRBJ1-5	TGTGCCAGTAGACCGGACAGGGAAGGAATCAAGAAGCCCCAGCATTTT	CASRPDREGIKKPQHF
-	TRBV6-5	-	TRBJ1-1	TGTGCCAGCACCCAAAGGGGGAGTAACACTGAAGCTTTCTTT	CASTQRGSNTEAFF
-	TRBV3-1/TRBV3-2	-	TRBJ1-5	TGTGCCAGCAGCCAAGCACTCGTGTCTCAGCCCCAGCATTTT	CASSQALVSQPQHF
TRBD2	TRBV5-1	many	TRBJ2-3	TGCGCCAGCAGTTCCGGGACTAGAGGTTCCACAGATACGCAGTATTTT	CASSSGTRGSTDTQYF
TRBD2	TRBV4-1	-	TRBJ2-2	TGCGCCAGCAGCCAAGAGGTTAGCGGGATCAACACCGGGGAGCTGTTTTTT	CASSQEVSGINTGELFF
-	TRBV3-1/TRBV3-2	-	TRBJ1-4	TGTGCCAGCGGCTCCCCGGGGACTAATGAAAAACTGTTTTTT	CASGSPGTNEKLFF
-	TRBV7-9	-	TRBJ1-2	TGTGCCAGCAGCTTACTAGGCGCTAACTATGGCTACACCTTC	CASSLLGANYGYTF
TRBD1	TRBV4-1	-	TRBJ1-1	TGCGCCAGCAGCCTTGGACAGGCGAACACTGAAGCTTTCTTT	CASSLGQANTEAFF
TRBD1	TRBV5-1	-	TRBJ1-1	TGCGCCAGCAGCTTAGTTCCGGGACAGGGGCCGCCAGTAAAAGCTTTCTTT	CASSLVPGQGPPVKAFF
TRBD1	TRBV28	-	TRBJ2-2	TGTGCCAGCAGTTTGGCGGATAGGGGGCCTAACACCGGGGAGCTGTTTTTT	CASSLADRGPNTGELFF
TRBD1	TRBV13	-	TRBJ1-1	TGTGCCAGCAGCTCAATTTTCGGACAGGGGGCAACTGAAGCTTTCTTT	CASSSIFGQGATEAFF
-	TRBV5-1	-	TRBJ2-1	TGCGCCAGCGGTTACAGGGGGGAGGGCAATGAGCAGTTCTTC	CASGYRGEGNEQFF
-	TRBV6-5	once	TRBJ2-3	TGTGCCAGCACTTTAAGCTCCAAAGATACGCAGTATTTT	CASTLSSKDTQYF
-	TRBV5-1	-	TRBJ1-4	TGCGCCAGCAGCTTGCGAGGGCAGTACGGCGAAAAACTGTTTTTT	CASSLRGQYGEKLFF
TRBD1	TRBV6-6	-	TRBJ1-2	TGTGCCAGCAGTTACTACCCGACAGGGGGCGATGGCTACACCTTC	CASSYYPTGGDGYTF
-	TRBV7-2	-	TRBJ1-1	TGTGCCAGCAGCTTAGGTTCGGGACTGCAAACTGAAGCTTTCTTT	CASSLGSGLQTEAFF
TRBD1	TRBV4-2	once	TRBJ2-1	TGTGCCAGCTGCCGGGACAGGGGGCTGAATGAGCAGTTCTTC	CASCRDRGLNEQFF
TRBD1	TRBV7-9	-	TRBJ2-2	TGTGCCAGCAGCCCACAGGGGGCCACCGGGGAGCTGTTTTTT	CASSPQGATGELFF
-	TRBV7-9	once	TRBJ2-7	TGTGCCAGCAGCTTCGGGGATACCTACGAGCAGTACTTC	CASSFGDTYEQYF
TRBD1	TRBV19	-	TRBJ2-2	TGTGCCAGTAGTCCCTCCGGGACAGGAAGGGAGGAGCTGTTTTTT	CASSPSGTGREELFF
TRBD2	TRBV6-5	-	TRBJ2-1	TGTGCCAGCAGCTTAGGACTAGCGGGAGCAAATGAGCAGTTCTTC	CASSLGLAGANEQFF
TRBD2	TRBV6-6	-	TRBJ2-7	TGTGCCAGCACTGGACTAGCGGGAGTGTACGAGCAGTACTTC	CASTGLAGVYEQYF
-	TRBV6-5	-	TRBJ2-6	TGTGCCAGCAAACAGGACCCGGGTGCTGGCGTCCTGACTTTC	CASKQDPGAGVLTF
TRBD2	TRBV4-2	-	TRBJ2-1	TGTGCCAGCAGCCAGGGAGAGCGGGAGGGTGAACAGTTCTTC	CASSQGEREGEQFF
-	TRBV30	-	TRBJ1-5	TGTGCCTGGAGTGTACTTATGGGCAATCAGCCCCAGCATTTT	CAWSVLMGNQPQHF
TRBD2	TRBV29-1	-	TRBJ2-3	TGCAGCGGACGAGCGGGAGTTGTAGATACGCAGTATTTT	CSGRAGVVDTQYF
TRBD1	TRBV19	-	TRBJ2-5	TGTGCCAGTAGCCCCCGGACAGGGGGCTCTGAGACCCAGTACTTC	CASSPRTGGSETQYF
TRBD1	TRBV28	-	TRBJ2-5	TGTGCCAGCAGTTCAGACAGGGAAGAGACCCAGTACTTC	CASSSDREETQYF
-	TRBV7-9	-	TRBJ1-3	TGTGCCAGCAACCCAGTCACTGGAAACACCATATATTTT	CASNPVTGNTIYF
TRBD1	TRBV19	-	TRBJ1-5	TGTGCCAGTAGTGTAACAGGGGGGGGTCAGCCCCAGCATTTT	CASSVTGGGQPQHF
-	TRBV11-2	-	TRBJ2-3	TGTGCCAGCAGCTCTGGTGGAGGGAGCACAGATACGCAGTATTTT	CASSSGGGSTDTQYF
-	TRBV3-1/TRBV3-2	-	TRBJ2-7	TGTGCCAGCAGCCAACAACCCCTAGAGGGCTACGAGCAGTACTTC	CASSQQPLEGYEQYF
-	TRBV5-6	-	TRBJ2-7	TGTGCCAGCAGTTCCAGCGGAACCTACGAGCAGTACTTC	CASSSSGTYEQYF